Each of the 16 T cell receptor beta chains below was sequenced from the same sample in a study of circulating and synovial CD4+ cells in juvenile arthritis. Measured with immunoSEQ multiplex PCR; TCRdb has only the in-frame clones, and not every one. The data show around 32,000 clones, about 95% seen once. The sample taken for sequencing was CD4+ T cells from blood. These receptors were obtained from a human donor with juvenile idiopathic arthritis.

The rearrangement uses TRBV5-1 and TRBJ2-3; 8 nucleotides agree with TRBD2. CDR1 SGHRS and CDR2 YFSETQ come from the germline V gene. The CDR3 runs 13 residues. The junction had 4 bases not matched to a gene; V was cut back by 8 bases and J by 2 bases. DNA of the CDR3: TGCGCCAGTTCGCGGGGGGCCACAGATACGCAGTATTTT. Encoded protein: CASSRGATDTQYF.

The V call is TRBV19, the J call TRBJ1-1; no definite D call. Deletions cut 3 bases from V and 3 bases from J, with 14 bases between. Looked up from germline, CDR1 is LNHDA and CDR2 is SQIVND (reference sequence). The CDR3 runs 15 residues. The CDR3 DNA follows: TGTGCCAGTAGTATTGACGACAATCCCGACACTGAAGCTTTCTTT. The encoded protein is CASSIDDNPDTEAFF.

The gene calls are TRBV5-6 and TRBJ1-1, with a weak D call TRBD1 (5 bases). Trimming took 3 bases from V and 1 from J, leaving 22 bases between them. The CDR3 runs 18 residues. Germline lookup yields CDR1 SGHDT and CDR2 YYEEEE. In DNA, the CDR3 is TGTGCCAGCAGCTCACTCTTCGGGGGGAATCGGGGGAACACTGAAGCTTTCTTT. Its translation: CASSSLFGGNRGNTEAFF.

The genes are TRBV5-1 and TRBJ1-1; D unclear. Trimming pared 0 bases from V and 1 base from J, leaving 4 bases between. The length of the CDR3 is 13 residues. Germline values: CDR1 SGHRS, CDR2 YFSETQ. The CDR3 DNA sequence: TGCGCCAGCAGCTTGGGAGCGAACACTGAAGCTTTCTTT. Translation gives CASSLGANTEAFF. The full variable domain, in which reference TRBV5-1 and TRBJ1-1 provide the parts outside the CDR3, is KAGVTQTPRYLIKTRGQQVTLSCSPISGHRSVSWYQQTPGQGLQFLFEYFSETQRNKGNFPGRFSGRQFSNSRSEMNVSTLELGDSALYLCASSLGANTEAFFGQGTRLTVV.

The gene calls are TRBV11-3 and TRBJ2-5; 7 nucleotides align to TRBD1. Germline V CDR1 and CDR2: SGHNT, YENEEA. V gave up 5 bases and J gave up 3 bases; unmatched junction bases: 3. This CDR3 has 13 amino acids. CDR3 coding DNA: TGTGCCAGCAGCCCCGGGACAGAAGAGACCCAGTACTTC. Translating gives CASSPGTEETQYF.

This chain uses TRBV30 with TRBJ1-5; TRBD1 might be the D (5 bases). Trimming cost V 2 bases and J 5 bases, with 13 bases left between them. The CDR3 is 14 residues long. Germline V gene sequence: CDR1 GTSNPN, CDR2 SVGIG (reference sequence). CDR3 protein: CAWSRTGGYQPQHF. For the CDR3, the DNA is TGTGCCTGGAGTAGGACGGGGGGTTATCAGCCCCAGCATTTT.

The rearrangement uses TRBV28 and TRBJ2-7, with D possibly matching TRBD2 (6 bases). The germline V and J ends were trimmed by 6 bases and 0 bases, with 9 bases remaining between them. Germline V gives CDR1 MDHEN, CDR2 SYDVKM. The CDR3 is made up of 13 amino acids. In nucleotides, the CDR3 is TGTGCCAGCAGGTCCGGGAGCTCCTACGAGCAGTACTTC. As protein: CASRSGSSYEQYF.

This sequence joins TRBV29-1 and TRBJ1-1; 8 positions match TRBD1. This CDR3 spans 16 amino acids. Trimming removed 0 bases from V and 0 bases from J; junction bases left unmatched: 6. Germline CDR1 is SQVTM and CDR2 is ANQGSEA. The CDR3 DNA reads as TGCAGCGTTGAAGACCGAGGGACAGGTTTGAACACTGAAGCTTTCTTT. Translation: CSVEDRGTGLNTEAFF.

In this sample, this clone turned up once. The chain couples TRBV28 to TRBJ1-5; no clear D gene. This CDR3 is built from 11 residues. Trimming shortened V by 6 bases and J by 9 bases, and 9 bases separated the two germline ends. Germline V gene lookup returns CDR1 MDHEN and CDR2 SYDVKM. In nucleotides, the CDR3 is TGTGCCAGCAGGACTCTGGGGCCCCAGCATTTT. It specifies CASRTLGPQHF.

This clone occurred a few times. The rearrangement links TRBV6-4 to TRBJ1-5, with 8 bases aligning to TRBD1. Germline V gene lookup returns CDR1 MRHNA and CDR2 SNTAGT. There are 14 residues in the CDR3. After removal of 6 bases from V and 1 base from J, the junction contained 2 bases not matched to a gene. CDR3 sequence reads: CASSRTGSNQPQHF. The CDR3 DNA follows: TGTGCCAGCAGCCGGACAGGGAGCAATCAGCCCCAGCATTTT.

The chain is built from TRBV11-3 and TRBJ1-3; unclear D gene. CDR1 and CDR2 from the germline V gene are SGHNT and YENEEA. V dropped 6 bases and J dropped 2 bases, with 8 bases sitting between them. The CDR3 spans 13 residues. In DNA, the CDR3 is TGTGCCAGCAGTCTTAGCCCTGGAAACACCATATATTTT. Protein sequence: CASSLSPGNTIYF.

The chain is built from TRBV4-1 and TRBJ2-2; 7 bases match TRBD2. CDR3 size: 17 residues. The V and J ends lost 4 bases and 5 bases, in that order; junction bases with no gene match: 13. Germline CDR1 reads MGHRA; CDR2 reads YSYEKL. The CDR3 loop is CASSRLQAGPKTGELFF. The CDR3 DNA is TGCGCCAGCAGCCGGTTACAAGCGGGACCAAAAACCGGGGAGCTGTTTTTT.

As concerns this clone: Different DNA sequences within this sample yield the same CDR3. This chain connects TRBV7-3 to TRBJ1-6; D is unresolved. Germline-derived CDR1 and CDR2 are SGHTA and FQGTGA. The ends were cut back, 2 bases at V and 6 bases at J, with 5 bases in the middle. The CDR3 length is 13 residues. Here the CDR3 DNA reads TGTGCCAGCAGCTTAGAGATTAATTCACCCCTCCACTTT. Residues: CASSLEINSPLHF.

The chain employs TRBV6-5 and TRBJ1-2; 7 positions match TRBD1. V lost 2 bases to trimming and J lost 6 bases; unmatched junction nucleotides: 6. This CDR3 spans 14 amino acids. Germline lookup yields CDR1 MNHEY and CDR2 SVGAGI. The CDR3 nucleotides are TGTGCCAGCAGTTACAACGACAGGGTAAATGGCTACACCTTC. Residues: CASSYNDRVNGYTF.

The gene calls are TRBV19 and TRBJ2-5; 7 bases line up with TRBD1. Unmatched junction bases numbered 5, after V lost 8 bases and J lost 2 bases. The CDR3 has 13 amino acids. Germline V CDR1 and CDR2: LNHDA, SQIVND (reference sequence). CDR3 sequence: CASSGTVQETQYF. In DNA, the CDR3 is TGTGCCAGTTCCGGGACAGTGCAAGAGACCCAGTACTTC.

The V call is TRBV7-8, the J call TRBJ1-1; the D gene is possibly TRBD1 (6 bases). The ends were cut back, 5 bases at V and 0 bases at J, with 13 bases in the middle. This CDR3 is 15 amino acids long. The V gene's germline CDR1 is SGHVS and CDR2 FQNEAQ. The CDR3 here is CASSLFRGLNTEAFF. The CDR3 DNA reads TGTGCCAGCAGCCTTTTCAGGGGCTTGAACACTGAAGCTTTCTTT. The full variable domain, with the rest looked up from reference TRBV7-8 and TRBJ1-1, is GAGVSQSPRYKVAKRGQDVALRCDPISGHVSLFWYQQALGQGPEFLTYFQNEAQLDKSGLPSDRFFAERPEGSVSTLKIQRTQQEDSAVYLCASSLFRGLNTEAFFGQGTRLTVV.